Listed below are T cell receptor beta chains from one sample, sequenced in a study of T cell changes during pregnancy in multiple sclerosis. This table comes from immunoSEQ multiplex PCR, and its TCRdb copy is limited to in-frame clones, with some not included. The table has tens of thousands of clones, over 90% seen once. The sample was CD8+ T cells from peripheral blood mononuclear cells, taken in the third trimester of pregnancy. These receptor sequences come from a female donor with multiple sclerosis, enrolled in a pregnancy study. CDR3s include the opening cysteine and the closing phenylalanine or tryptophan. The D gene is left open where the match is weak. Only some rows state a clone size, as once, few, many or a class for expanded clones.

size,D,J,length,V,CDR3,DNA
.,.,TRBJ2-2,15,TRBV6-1,CASRYRDFTTGELFF,TGTGCCAGCAGATACCGGGATTTTACAACCGGGGAGCTGTTTTTT
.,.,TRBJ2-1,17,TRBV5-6,CASSWTTSLSRYNEQFF,TGTGCCAGCAGCTGGACGACTAGTCTATCGAGGTACAATGAGCAGTTCTTC
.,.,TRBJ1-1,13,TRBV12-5,CASALLVNTEAFF,TGTGCTAGTGCACTATTGGTGAACACTGAAGCTTTCTTT
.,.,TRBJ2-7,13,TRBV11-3,CASSHGQTYEQYF,TGTGCCAGCAGCCACGGACAGACCTACGAGCAGTACTTC
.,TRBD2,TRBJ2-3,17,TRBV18,CASSPDLAGVLTDTQYF,TGTGCCAGCTCACCAGATTTAGCGGGGGTCCTCACAGATACGCAGTATTTT
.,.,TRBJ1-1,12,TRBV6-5,CASSSGVGEAFF,TGTGCCAGCAGTTCAGGGGTCGGTGAAGCTTTCTTT
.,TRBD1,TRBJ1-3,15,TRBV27,CASSMDRSSGNTIYF,TGTGCCAGCAGTATGGACAGGAGCTCTGGAAACACCATATATTTT
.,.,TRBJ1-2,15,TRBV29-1,CSVEESMSRGYGYTF,TGCAGCGTTGAAGAGTCAATGAGTCGGGGATATGGCTACACCTTC
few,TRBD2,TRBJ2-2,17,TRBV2,CASSEGLAGGPSGELFF,TGTGCCAGCAGTGAAGGCTTAGCGGGAGGGCCCTCCGGGGAGCTGTTTTTT
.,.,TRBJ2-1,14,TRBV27,CASSLRGSYNEQFF,TGTGCCAGCAGTCTTCGGGGCTCCTACAATGAGCAGTTCTTC
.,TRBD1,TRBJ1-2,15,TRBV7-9,CASSLVEGADYGYTF,TGTGCCAGCAGCTTAGTCGAGGGGGCGGATTATGGCTACACCTTC
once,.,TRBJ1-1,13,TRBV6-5,CASSSGGEPKAFF,TGTGCCAGCAGTTCGGGGGGGGAGCCTAAAGCTTTCTTT
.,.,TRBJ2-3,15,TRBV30,CAWTPEGGRTDTQYF,TGTGCCTGGACCCCGGAGGGGGGGCGCACAGATACGCAGTATTTT
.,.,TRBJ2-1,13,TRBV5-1,CASSSGTYNEQFF,TGCGCCAGCAGCTCCGGGACTTACAATGAGCAGTTCTTC
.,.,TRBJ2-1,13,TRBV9,CASSVEGGNEQFF,TGTGCCAGCAGCGTAGAAGGGGGCAATGAGCAGTTCTTC
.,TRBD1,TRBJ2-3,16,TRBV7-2,CASSLAETGGTDTQYF,TGTGCCAGCAGCTTAGCGGAGACAGGGGGCACAGATACGCAGTATTTT
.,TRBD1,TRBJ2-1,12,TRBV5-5,CASTKQGNEQFF,TGTGCCAGCACCAAACAGGGGAATGAGCAGTTCTTC
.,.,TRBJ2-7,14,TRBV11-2,CASSSTSLSYEQYF,TGTGCCAGCAGCTCGACTAGTCTCTCCTACGAGCAGTACTTC
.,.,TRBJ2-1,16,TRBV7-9,CASSSKTPISYNEQFF,TGTGCCAGCAGCTCGAAGACTCCCATCTCCTACAATGAGCAGTTCTTC
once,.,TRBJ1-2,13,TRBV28,CASRDTPSDGYTF,TGTGCCAGCCGGGACACCCCGAGTGATGGCTACACCTTC
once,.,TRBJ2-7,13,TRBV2,CASRDSNSYEQYF,TGTGCCAGCAGAGACAGCAATTCCTACGAGCAGTACTTC
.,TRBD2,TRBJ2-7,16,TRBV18,CASSHGLAGLSYEQYF,TGTGCCAGCTCCCACGGACTAGCGGGGCTATCCTACGAGCAGTACTTC
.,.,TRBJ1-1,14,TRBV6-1,CASSGDLMGTEAFF,TGTGCCAGCAGTGGGGACTTGATGGGGACTGAAGCTTTCTTT
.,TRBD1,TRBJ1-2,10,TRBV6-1,CASGTGGYTF,TGTGCCAGCGGGACAGGTGGCTACACCTTC
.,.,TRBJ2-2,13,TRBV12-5,CASGFLSTGELFF,TGTGCTAGTGGTTTTCTCTCCACCGGGGAGCTGTTTTTT
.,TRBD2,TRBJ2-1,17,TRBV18,CASSPPGGSPSYNEQFF,TGTGCCAGCTCTCCCCCTGGCGGGAGTCCGTCCTACAATGAGCAGTTCTTC
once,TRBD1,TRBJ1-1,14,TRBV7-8,CASSTDRVNTEAFF,TGTGCCAGCAGCACCGACAGGGTGAACACTGAAGCTTTCTTT